The present T cell receptor beta chain was sequenced within a study of type 1 and type 2 diabetes patients. Study observations and caveats: Age and gender were not matched between study groups.

Concerning this clonotype: Its specificity is not known.

Germline V gene lookup returns CDR1 SGHVS and CDR2 FNYEAQ. Trimming cost V 5 bases and J 7 bases; bases outside gene matches: 19. The CDR3 extends over 18 amino acids. The PCR template was genomic DNA. Amplification of the beta chain CDR3 used 30 forward and 13 reverse multiplex primers. TCRdb itself ran the multiplex PCR reads through MiXCR, one entry per CDR3 protein. The sample carries under 300,000 distinct CDR3 sequences, roughly 50% recorded once. The sequence derives from a man in his late teens or twenties with type 2 diabetes. The rearrangement joins TRBV7-6 to TRBJ2-7, with 11 bases that match TRBD1. Sequencing was done on a sample of peripheral blood mononuclear cells (PBMCs). Here the CDR3 reads CASSGPGQGAGYYNEQYF. CDR3 nucleotides: TGTGCCAGCAGCGGTCCTGGACAGGGGGCCGGGTACTACAATGAGCAGTACTTC.